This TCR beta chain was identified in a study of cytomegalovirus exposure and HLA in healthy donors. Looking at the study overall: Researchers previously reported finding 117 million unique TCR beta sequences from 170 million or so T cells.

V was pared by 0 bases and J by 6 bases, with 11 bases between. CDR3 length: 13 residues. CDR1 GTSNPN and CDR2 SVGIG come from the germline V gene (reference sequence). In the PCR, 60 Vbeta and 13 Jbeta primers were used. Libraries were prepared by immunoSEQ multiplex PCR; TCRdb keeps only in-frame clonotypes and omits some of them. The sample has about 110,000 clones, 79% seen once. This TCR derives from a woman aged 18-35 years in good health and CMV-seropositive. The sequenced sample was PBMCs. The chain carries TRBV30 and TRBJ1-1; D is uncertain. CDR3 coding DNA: TGTGCCTGGAGTGTACCCGGGTGGGCTGAAGCTTTCTTT. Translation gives CAWSVPGWAEAFF.